This T cell receptor (beta chain) appears in the sequencing data of a study of Tregs in tolerant kidney transplant recipients. Repertoires were generated with immunoSEQ multiplex PCR, while TCRdb's copy carries only in-frame clones and drops some. The table includes about 64,000 clones, about 98% detected once. Material: Tregs from blood, obtained before the transplant. The clonotype comes from a human donor who received a combined kidney and bone marrow transplant.

The CDR3 protein is CASSLVAARSEKLFF. Written as DNA, the CDR3 is TGTGCCAGCAGCTTGGTCGCAGCGCGGTCCGAAAAACTGTTTTTT. This rearrangement joins TRBV5-6 to TRBJ1-4; D gene ambiguous. V shed 0 bases and J shed 8 bases, with 14 bases lying between them. The CDR3 runs to 15 residues. Looked up from germline, CDR1 is SGHDT and CDR2 is YYEEEE.